The next 32 T cell receptor beta chains were all read from a single sample in a study of T cell repertoires in cytomegalovirus infection. TCRdb re-analysed the reads in MiXCR, keeping a single row per CDR3 protein. The sample has 200,000 to 300,000 distinct CDR3 sequences; roughly 9% are singletons. The source material was PBMCs. These receptor sequences come from a human donor in good health (CMV status not recorded). Some clones in this sample may be carry-over from other donors' samples.

This clonotype was detected a few times. This sequence joins TRBV7-9 and TRBJ1-4; 8 positions match TRBD1. Germline assignment: CDR1 SEHNR and CDR2 FQNEAQ (reference sequence). The CDR3 is 14 residues long. The J segment lost 8 bases and the V segment lost 5 bases, leaving 7 bases of the junction unmatched. The DNA for the CDR3 is TGTGCCAGCAGCGCGACAGGGGCAGGCGAAAAACTGTTTTTT. Encoded protein: CASSATGAGEKLFF.

This clonotype was seen a handful of times. The DNA for the CDR3 is TGCAGTGCTAGAGCGGGGCAGGTCTCTCAGCCCCAGCATTTT. Its translation: CSARAGQVSQPQHF. V gene TRBV20-1 combines with J gene TRBJ1-5; D possibly corresponds to TRBD1 (5 bases). The CDR3 runs to 14 residues. Trimming shortened V by 1 base and J by 6 bases, and 13 bases separated the two germline ends. Germline lookup yields CDR1 DFQATT and CDR2 SNEGSKA (reference sequence).

This clonotype was seen ten or more times. The gene calls are TRBV19 and TRBJ1-2; perhaps TRBD1 as D (6 bases). Between the trimmed V and J ends, which lost 7 bases and 4 bases, there was a span of 28 bases. Germline V gives CDR1 LNHDA, CDR2 SQIVND (reference sequence). CDR3 size: 18 residues. CDR3 DNA sequence: TGTGCCAGTACCATAAGTTGGAGGAGGACAGACCTTAGCTATGGCTACACCTTC. This codes for CASTISWRRTDLSYGYTF.

This clonotype was seen only a few times. The rearrangement links TRBV11-2 to TRBJ1-1; perhaps TRBD1 as D (6 bases). There are 14 residues in the CDR3. V lost 3 bases to trimming and J lost 6 bases, with 14 bases between them. Looked up from germline, CDR1 is SGHAT and CDR2 is FQNNGV. The CDR3 reads CASSFWTGAPEAFF. DNA for the CDR3: TGTGCCAGCAGCTTTTGGACGGGGGCTCCTGAAGCTTTCTTT.

This chain connects TRBV6-5 to TRBJ2-5, with no clear D. The CDR3 has 13 residues. Germline values: CDR1 MNHEY, CDR2 SVGAGI. Trimming shortened V by 0 bases and J by 5 bases, and 7 bases separated the two germline ends. The CDR3 loop is CASSYSAWETQYF. CDR3 DNA sequence: TGTGCCAGCAGTTACTCAGCTTGGGAGACCCAGTACTTC.

This clonotype was counted many times. The chain employs TRBV10-3 and TRBJ1-2; 10 bases align to TRBD1. This CDR3 spans 14 amino acids. Germline lookup yields CDR1 ENHRY and CDR2 SYGVKD. V trimming: 4 bases; J trimming: 5 bases; junction bases outside the gene matches: 4. The CDR3 loop is CAISGPGQGYGYTF. Written as DNA, the CDR3 is TGTGCCATCAGTGGACCGGGACAGGGGTATGGCTACACCTTC.

Ten or more counts support this clonotype. The gene calls are TRBV28 and TRBJ2-7; D perhaps matches TRBD1 (5 bases). With 1 base removed from V and 2 bases from J, the gap between germline ends came to 15 bases. CDR3 size: 16 residues. Germline loops: CDR1 MDHEN, CDR2 SYDVKM. Here the CDR3 DNA reads TGTGCCAGCAGTTTATCTAGTTCAGGGCGGCCCTACGAGCAGTACTTC. Its translation: CASSLSSSGRPYEQYF. The full variable domain, in which reference TRBV28 and TRBJ2-7 provide the parts outside the CDR3, is DVKVTQSSRYLVKRTGEKVFLECVQDMDHENMFWYRQDPGLGLRLIYFSYDVKMKEKGDIPEGYSVSREKKERFSLILESASTNQTSMYLCASSLSSSGRPYEQYFGPGTRLTVT.

The chain employs TRBV11-3 and TRBJ1-1; maybe TRBD1 (5 bases). The CDR3 runs to 13 residues. Trimming took 5 bases from V and 7 from J, leaving 14 bases between them. CDR1 and CDR2 from the germline V gene are SGHNT and YENEEA. Here the CDR3 DNA reads TGTGCCAGCAGCCCCCGACAGACCATTGAAGCTTTCTTT. Residues: CASSPRQTIEAFF.

This clonotype showed up many times. This chain links TRBV18 with TRBJ1-4; D perhaps matches TRBD1 (6 bases). Trimming shortened V by 2 bases and J by 2 bases, and 15 bases separated the two germline ends. The CDR3 has 17 residues. The V gene's germline CDR1 is KGHSH and CDR2 LQKENI. The CDR3 DNA sequence: TGTGCCAGCTCACCATCCTTACAGGGTGTGACTAATGAAAAACTGTTTTTT. The encoded protein is CASSPSLQGVTNEKLFF.

Ten or more counts support this clonotype. V usage is TRBV7-9 and J usage is TRBJ2-1; possibly TRBD2 for D (6 bases). From germline, CDR1 is SEHNR and CDR2 FQNEAQ (reference sequence). Trimming took 1 base from V and 0 from J, leaving 10 bases between them. This CDR3 has 16 amino acids. CDR3 protein: CASSLGEDYSYNEQFF. The CDR3 bases are TGTGCCAGCAGCTTAGGAGAGGACTACTCCTACAATGAGCAGTTCTTC.

This clonotype came up many times. The J gene is TRBJ2-2, the V gene TRBV7-8; TRBD2 aligns across 7 bases. The germline gives CDR1 SGHVS, CDR2 FQNEAQ. The V and J ends lost 5 bases and 6 bases, in that order; junction bases with no gene match: 12. The CDR3 is 16 amino acids. The CDR3 reads CASSPLTGRPAGELFF. The CDR3 DNA is TGTGCCAGCAGCCCACTCACCGGGAGGCCCGCCGGGGAGCTGTTTTTT.

This clonotype showed up just a few times. J is TRBJ1-1 and V is TRBV29-1, with 7 bases aligning to TRBD1. Germline V gene sequence: CDR1 SQVTM, CDR2 ANQGSEA. Trimming took 7 bases from V and 6 from J; bases not matched to a gene: 11. CDR3 length: 13 amino acids. The CDR3 loop is CSAAQGMRAEAFF. CDR3 in DNA: TGCAGCGCTGCACAGGGGATGAGGGCTGAAGCTTTCTTT.

This rearrangement joins TRBV5-1 to TRBJ2-5; 13 bases are shared with TRBD2. CDR3 length equals 15 residues. V dropped 5 bases and J dropped 2; count of bases not matched to a gene: 3. CDR1 and CDR2 from the germline V gene are SGHRS and YFSETQ. The CDR3 nucleotides read TGCGCCAGCAGGGGGACTAGCGGGACTCAAGAGACCCAGTACTTC. The encoded protein is CASRGTSGTQETQYF.

The sample holds many counts of this clonotype. This chain uses TRBV7-2 with TRBJ1-3, with 8 bases aligning to TRBD1. This CDR3 is built from 20 residues. The V and J ends lost 0 bases and 0 bases, in that order; junction bases with no gene match: 13. CDR1 SGHTA and CDR2 FQGNSA come from the germline V gene. CDR3 sequence: CASSLAGVGDRSFSGNTIYF. The CDR3 nucleotides are TGTGCCAGCAGCTTAGCGGGAGTCGGGGACAGGAGCTTCTCTGGAAACACCATATATTTT.

This clonotype was detected ten times or more. The rearrangement uses TRBV6-6 and TRBJ1-2, with TRBD1 as a possible D gene (6 bases). CDR3 size: 17 residues. Germline V CDR1 and CDR2: MNHNY, SVGAGI (reference sequence). Trimming took off 0 bases at V and 5 bases at J, with 19 bases between the two ends. CDR3 amino acids: CASSYSSGGNLLYGYTF. The CDR3 DNA reads TGTGCCAGCAGTTACTCGAGCGGGGGCAACCTTCTTTATGGCTACACCTTC.

The V and J genes are TRBV28 and TRBJ2-3; 12 bases align to TRBD2. The germline V gene has CDR1 MDHEN and CDR2 SYDVKM. The junction had 8 bases not matched to a gene; V was cut back by 3 bases and J by 1 base. CDR3 size: 18 residues. As DNA, the CDR3 is TGTGCCAGCAGTTTGAGGCTAGCGGGGGGGCCGGGCACAGATACGCAGTATTTT. This encodes CASSLRLAGGPGTDTQYF.

This clonotype was detected many times. This chain links TRBV19 with TRBJ1-1; 7 nucleotides match TRBD1. J lost 3 bases, V lost 5 bases, and 9 bases had no gene match. The germline gives CDR1 LNHDA, CDR2 SQIVND (reference sequence). This CDR3 region has 15 residues. For the CDR3, the DNA is TGTGCCAGTAGTCGACGCAGGGGGTCGTACACTGAAGCTTTCTTT. This codes for CASSRRRGSYTEAFF. Full variable domain (outside the CDR3, taken from reference TRBV19 and TRBJ1-1): DGGITQSPKYLFRKEGQNVTLSCEQNLNHDAMYWYRQDPGQGLRLIYYSQIVNDFQKGDIAEGYSVSREKKESFPLTVTSAQKNPTAFYLCASSRRRGSYTEAFFGQGTRLTVV.

This clonotype was picked up many times. The chain joins TRBV18 to TRBJ1-5, with D perhaps matching TRBD1 (5 bases). V lost 1 base to trimming and J lost 3 bases, with 10 bases between them. Germline-derived CDR1 and CDR2 are KGHSH and LQKENI. The CDR3 length is 15 residues. CDR3 amino acids: CASSPQGQLNQPQHF. The CDR3 DNA follows: TGTGCCAGCTCACCACAAGGACAACTCAATCAGCCCCAGCATTTT.

This clonotype has more than one count but fewer than ten. The chain joins TRBV27 to TRBJ1-5; D is unresolved. V dropped 6 bases and J dropped 8 bases, with 23 bases sitting between them. CDR3 size: 16 residues. From germline, CDR1 is MNHEY and CDR2 SMNVEV (reference sequence). The CDR3 sequence: CASRSAGTPNSEPQHF. The CDR3 DNA reads TGTGCCAGCAGGAGTGCAGGAACCCCCAATTCGGAGCCCCAGCATTTT.

This clonotype turned up a few times. The genes are TRBV3-1 and TRBJ1-2; D remains ambiguous. The CDR3 contains 13 residues. V was cut by 2 bases and J by 7 bases, with 11 bases left in between. Germline V gives CDR1 LGHDT, CDR2 YNNKEL (reference sequence). As DNA, the CDR3 is TGTGCCAGCAGCCAAATCCCTCAGCGTGGCTACACCTTC. Protein: CASSQIPQRGYTF.

Ten or more counts support this clonotype. The chain has TRBV7-8 and TRBJ2-5, with 9 bases identical to TRBD1. This CDR3 is built from 18 residues. Trimming removed 4 bases from V and 1 base from J; junction bases left unmatched: 13. Germline lookup yields CDR1 SGHVS and CDR2 FQNEAQ. In DNA form, the CDR3 reads TGTGCCAGCAGCTCAGCCCCATCCGGGACAGGGAGCCAAGAGACCCAGTACTTC. Translation: CASSSAPSGTGSQETQYF.

In DNA form, the CDR3 reads TGTGCCAGCAGTTACGGAGGCCAGTTTAATTCACCCCTCCACTTT. Translated, it gives CASSYGGQFNSPLHF. The chain joins TRBV6-5 to TRBJ1-6, with D uncertain. Trimming shortened V by 2 bases and J by 6 bases, and 11 bases separated the two germline ends. The CDR3 has 15 amino acids. The germline CDR1 and CDR2 sequences are MNHEY and SVGAGI.

This clonotype occurred many times. This rearrangement joins TRBV7-2 to TRBJ1-2, with 10 nucleotides matching TRBD1. CDR1 is SGHTA and CDR2 is FQGNSA in the germline V gene. V shed 4 bases and J 0 bases; nucleotides not matched to a gene: 5. The CDR3 contains 16 residues. In DNA, the CDR3 is TGTGCCAGCAGCTCGTACGGGACAGGGGCTAACTATGGCTACACCTTC. This sequence encodes CASSSYGTGANYGYTF.

The chain couples TRBV3-1 to TRBJ2-6; D possibly corresponds to TRBD1 (6 bases). The CDR3 has 17 residues. CDR1 LGHDT and CDR2 YNNKEL come from the germline V gene (reference sequence). The V gene lost 6 bases and the J gene lost 4 bases, with 19 bases spanning the gap. The CDR3: CASSLNYRATGANVLTF. The DNA for the CDR3 is TGTGCCAGCAGTCTGAATTACAGGGCGACCGGGGCCAACGTCCTGACTTTC.

In its sample, this clonotype was seen many times. The chain has TRBV12-3 or TRBV12-4 and TRBJ2-7; TRBD2 matches at 13 bases. The ends lost 5 bases at V and 0 bases at J; junction bases unmatched: 10. The CDR3 runs to 18 residues. The CDR3 DNA reads as TGTGCCAGCAGTGGAACCGGGACTAGCGGGACCTTCTCCTACGAGCAGTACTTC. It yields the protein CASSGTGTSGTFSYEQYF.

This chain joins TRBV6-5 and TRBJ1-6; D is perhaps TRBD1 (5 bases). The V and J ends lost 6 bases and 6 bases respectively, with 12 bases between them. The CDR3 length is 14 residues. Germline CDR1 and CDR2: MNHEY and SVGAGI. CDR3 coding DNA: TGTGCCAGCAGCACAGCTGGGGCTAATTCACCCCTCCACTTT. Protein: CASSTAGANSPLHF.

This clonotype has a count of ten or more. The V gene is TRBV29-1, the J gene TRBJ2-1, with unresolved D. The germline V and J ends were trimmed by 4 bases and 8 bases, with 12 bases remaining between them. This CDR3 has 12 amino acids. CDR1 is SQVTM and CDR2 is ANQGSEA in the germline V gene. CDR3 sequence reads: CSVVAIQYEQFF. The DNA of the CDR3 is TGCAGCGTTGTTGCCATTCAGTATGAGCAGTTCTTC.

Many counts were recorded for this clonotype. This chain uses TRBV7-8 with TRBJ1-1, with no clear D. Germline CDR1 SGHVS, CDR2 FQNEAQ. V lost 11 bases to trimming and J lost 1 base, with 14 bases between them. The CDR3 is 13 residues long. The CDR3 nucleotides are TGTGCCTGCTCTAGGGTAACGAACACTGAAGCTTTCTTT. Its translation is CACSRVTNTEAFF.

In its sample, this clonotype was seen many times. The chain couples TRBV7-8 to TRBJ1-1; the D gene is possibly TRBD1 (5 bases). The CDR3 length is 16 residues. Trimming stripped 1 base from V and 5 bases from J, with 17 bases between. Germline CDR1 reads SGHVS; CDR2 reads FQNEAQ. In nucleotides, the CDR3 is TGTGCCAGCAGCTTAGTCCTACAGGCGGGGGGGACTGAAGCTTTCTTT. Its translation: CASSLVLQAGGTEAFF. The full variable domain, with the rest looked up from reference TRBV7-8 and TRBJ1-1, is GAGVSQSPRYKVAKRGQDVALRCDPISGHVSLFWYQQALGQGPEFLTYFQNEAQLDKSGLPSDRFFAERPEGSVSTLKIQRTQQEDSAVYLCASSLVLQAGGTEAFFGQGTRLTVV.

This clonotype was detected many times. V and J are TRBV7-8 and TRBJ1-1; 12 nucleotides line up with TRBD1. This CDR3 comprises 17 residues. The germline V gene has CDR1 SGHVS and CDR2 FQNEAQ. J was trimmed by 9 bases and V by 5 bases; bases with no gene match: 16. Here the CDR3 reads CASSPPEGTGGRVKAFF. In DNA, the CDR3 is TGTGCCAGCAGCCCGCCAGAGGGGACAGGGGGCCGGGTAAAAGCTTTCTTT.

This clonotype has at least ten counts. This sequence joins TRBV7-2 and TRBJ2-7; D is undetermined. Germline V gene lookup returns CDR1 SGHTA and CDR2 FQGNSA. V was pared by 2 bases and J by 4 bases, with 9 bases between. The CDR3 runs 13 residues. The chain's CDR3 is CASSLRHPYEQYF. The CDR3 DNA is TGTGCCAGCAGCTTAAGGCACCCATACGAGCAGTACTTC.

This clonotype was counted at least ten times. The chain links TRBV7-3 to TRBJ2-3; TRBD2 matches at 11 bases. The ends lost 3 bases at V and 4 bases at J; junction bases unmatched: 9. This CDR3 is 17 amino acids long. The germline gives CDR1 SGHTA, CDR2 FQGTGA. CDR3 region: CASSFLPSGGRADTQYF. In DNA form, the CDR3 reads TGTGCCAGCAGCTTCTTGCCTAGCGGGGGGCGGGCAGATACGCAGTATTTT.